This T cell receptor beta chain was observed in a study of beta chain features in type 1 diabetes. Study findings and constraints: TCRB CDR3 length was moderately but significantly reduced in all four CD4+ subsets of Type 1 diabetes patients. The similarity of naive, central memory and Treg TCRB repertoires appeared greater among patients than among healthy donors.

As concerns this clone: Its matching antigen is unknown.

The V gene's germline CDR1 is GTSNPN and CDR2 SVGIG (reference sequence). The CDR3 is 14 residues long. V lost 3 bases to trimming and J lost 0 bases, with 9 bases between them. Expressed TCRB transcripts got sequenced, as all isolated RNA was reverse transcribed. TCRdb's table, derived via immunoSEQ multiplex PCR, lists solely in-frame clones and lacks some. The sample lists around 690,000 clones; around 12% were seen once. The collection from each donor was one heparinised blood draw averaging roughly 0.12 L. What was sequenced was naive CD4+ T cells from blood. The source of this sequence is a man younger than 45 with type 1 diabetes. The gene calls are TRBV30 and TRBJ1-5; perhaps TRBD1 as D (5 bases). The CDR3 DNA reads TGTGCCTGGAGGCCGCAGGGTAGCAATCAGCCCCAGCATTTT. Its protein product is CAWRPQGSNQPQHF. Based on the CDR3 plus reference TRBV30 and TRBJ1-5, the full variable domain is SQTIHQWPATLVQPVGSPLSLECTVEGTSNPNLYWYRQAAGRGLQLLFYSVGIGQISSEVPQNLSASRPQDRQFILSSKKLLLSDSGFYLCAWRPQGSNQPQHFGDGTRLSIL.